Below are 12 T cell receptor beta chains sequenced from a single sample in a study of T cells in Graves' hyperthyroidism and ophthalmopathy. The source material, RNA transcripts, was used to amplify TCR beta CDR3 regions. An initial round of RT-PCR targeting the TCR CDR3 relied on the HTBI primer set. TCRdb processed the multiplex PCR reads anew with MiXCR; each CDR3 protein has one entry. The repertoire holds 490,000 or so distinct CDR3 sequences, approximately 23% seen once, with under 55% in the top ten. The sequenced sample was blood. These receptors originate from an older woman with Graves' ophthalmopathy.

CDR3 DNA: TGTGCCAGCTCACCACCTTTAGGAAACTACGAGCAGTACTTC. Protein: CASSPPLGNYEQYF. The chain links TRBV18 to TRBJ2-7; D is uncertain. This CDR3 is built from 14 residues. Germline lookup yields CDR1 KGHSH and CDR2 LQKENI. Between the trimmed V and J ends, which lost 0 bases and 3 bases, there was a span of 9 bases.

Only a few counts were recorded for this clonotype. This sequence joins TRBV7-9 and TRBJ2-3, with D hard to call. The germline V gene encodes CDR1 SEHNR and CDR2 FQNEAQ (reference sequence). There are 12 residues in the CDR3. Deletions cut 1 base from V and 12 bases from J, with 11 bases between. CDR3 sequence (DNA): TGTGCCAGCAGCTTAGACAGCTCGCCACAGTATTTT. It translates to CASSLDSSPQYF.

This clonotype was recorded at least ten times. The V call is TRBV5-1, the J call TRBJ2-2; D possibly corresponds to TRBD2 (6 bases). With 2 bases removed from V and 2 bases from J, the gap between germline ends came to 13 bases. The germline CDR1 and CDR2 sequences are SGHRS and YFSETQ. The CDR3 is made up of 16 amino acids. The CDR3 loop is CASSFSSGGNTGELFF. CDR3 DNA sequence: TGCGCCAGCAGCTTCTCTTCCGGGGGTAACACCGGGGAGCTGTTTTTT.

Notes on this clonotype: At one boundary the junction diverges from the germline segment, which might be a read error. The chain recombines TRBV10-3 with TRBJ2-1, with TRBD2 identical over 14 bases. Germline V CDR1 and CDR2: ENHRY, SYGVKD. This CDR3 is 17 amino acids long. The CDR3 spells CAISEHPGLAGDNEQSF. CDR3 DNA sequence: TGTGCCATCAGTGAGCACCCGGGACTAGCGGGGGACAATGAGCAGTCCTTC.

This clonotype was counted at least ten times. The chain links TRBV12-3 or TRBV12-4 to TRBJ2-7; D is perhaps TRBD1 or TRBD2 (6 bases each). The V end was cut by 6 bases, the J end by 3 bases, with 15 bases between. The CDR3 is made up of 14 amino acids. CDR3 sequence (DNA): TGTGCCAGCAGAATAGGGGGGCAGAGCTACGAGCAGTACTTC. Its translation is CASRIGGQSYEQYF.

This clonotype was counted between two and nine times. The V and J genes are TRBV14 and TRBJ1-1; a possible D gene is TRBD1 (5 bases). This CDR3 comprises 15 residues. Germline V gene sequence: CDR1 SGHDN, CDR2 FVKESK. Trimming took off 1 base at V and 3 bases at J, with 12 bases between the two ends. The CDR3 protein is CASSQGWSGDTEAFF. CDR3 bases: TGTGCCAGCAGCCAAGGGTGGTCGGGGGACACTGAAGCTTTCTTT.

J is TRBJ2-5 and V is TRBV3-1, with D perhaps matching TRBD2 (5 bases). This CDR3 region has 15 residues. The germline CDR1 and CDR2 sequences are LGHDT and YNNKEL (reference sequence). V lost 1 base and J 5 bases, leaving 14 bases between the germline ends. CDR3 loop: CASSQAGNSGETQYF. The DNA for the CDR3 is TGTGCCAGCAGCCAAGCGGGAAACTCCGGGGAGACCCAGTACTTC.

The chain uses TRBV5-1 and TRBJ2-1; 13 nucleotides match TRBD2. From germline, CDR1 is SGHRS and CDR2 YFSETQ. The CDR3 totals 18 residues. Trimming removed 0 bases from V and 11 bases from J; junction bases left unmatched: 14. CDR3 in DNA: TGCGCCAGCAGCTTGGGTATGGGGACTAGCGGGATTAAGGAAAAGCAGTTCTTC. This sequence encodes CASSLGMGTSGIKEKQFF.

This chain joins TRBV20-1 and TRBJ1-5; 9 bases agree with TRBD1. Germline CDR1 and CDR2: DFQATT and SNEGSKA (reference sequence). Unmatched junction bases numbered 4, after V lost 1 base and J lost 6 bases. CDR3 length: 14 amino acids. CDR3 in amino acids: CSARATGGRQPQHF. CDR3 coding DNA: TGCAGTGCTAGAGCCACAGGGGGCCGTCAGCCCCAGCATTTT.

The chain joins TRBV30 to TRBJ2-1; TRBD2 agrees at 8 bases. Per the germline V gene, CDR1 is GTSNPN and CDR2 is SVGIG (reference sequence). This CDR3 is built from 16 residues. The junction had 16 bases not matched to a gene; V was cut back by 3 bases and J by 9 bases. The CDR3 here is CAWRPRGSGISREQFF. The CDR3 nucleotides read TGTGCCTGGAGACCGAGGGGTAGCGGGATATCCCGTGAGCAGTTCTTC.

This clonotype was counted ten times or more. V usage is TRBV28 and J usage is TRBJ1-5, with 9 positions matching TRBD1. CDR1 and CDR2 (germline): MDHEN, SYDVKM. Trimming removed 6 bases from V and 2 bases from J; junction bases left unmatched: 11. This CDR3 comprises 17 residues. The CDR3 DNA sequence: TGTGCCAGCAGGGCTACAGGGGGCCGAAGCCGCAATCAGCCCCAGCATTTT. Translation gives CASRATGGRSRNQPQHF.

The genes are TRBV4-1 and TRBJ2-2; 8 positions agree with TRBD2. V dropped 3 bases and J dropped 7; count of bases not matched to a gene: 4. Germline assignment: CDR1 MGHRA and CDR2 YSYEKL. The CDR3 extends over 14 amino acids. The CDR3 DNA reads TGCGCCAGCAGCCACGGGGGGGGGTTCGGGGAGCTGTTTTTT. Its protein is CASSHGGGFGELFF.